The 32 T cell receptor beta chains below were found in one sample sequenced in a study of spatial heterogeneity in lung cancer (dated by TCRdb to between 2018 and 2021). The sample's time point, from its label and the paper: blood at routine non-recurrence follow-up after resection. Without any cell sorting, TCR sequencing was performed on whole RNA extracted either from tumor and nontumor lung tissue or from cryopreserved PBMC samples. Library preparation was by 5' RACE. The sequencer listed for this sample is NextSeq 500. In-frame beta chains were kept once TCRdb had trimmed the public reads at Q25 with fastp and called clones with MiXCR. Merged by CDR3 protein, the rows form single entries marked with the most common genes and DNA. This sample holds more than 95,000 distinct CDR3 sequences; more than 9% were observed only once. Roughly 15% of the sample comes from the top ten. Specimen: PBMCs, collected at follow-up. These receptor sequences come from a male donor with early-stage non-small cell lung cancer.

The chain links TRBV6-2 or TRBV6-3 to TRBJ2-1, with D uncertain. V shed 1 base and J shed 7 bases, with 5 bases lying between them. Germline V gene lookup returns CDR1 MNHEY and CDR2 SVGEGT. The CDR3 consists of 12 residues. This CDR3 reads CASSYYANEQFF. The CDR3 DNA sequence: TGTGCCAGCAGTTACTATGCGAATGAGCAGTTCTTC.

This clonotype was recorded many times. The V call is TRBV5-1, the J call TRBJ1-1, with D unclear. The ends were cut back, 2 bases at V and 3 bases at J, with 11 bases in the middle. CDR3 length equals 14 residues. Germline-derived CDR1 and CDR2 are SGHRS and YFSETQ. CDR3 amino acids: CASSFTLSDTEAFF. DNA for the CDR3: TGCGCCAGCAGCTTTACACTCTCAGACACTGAAGCTTTCTTT.

This clonotype was seen only a few times. The gene calls are TRBV4-2 and TRBJ1-4; 7 nucleotides match TRBD1. J was trimmed by 6 bases and V by 4 bases; bases with no gene match: 5. The length of the CDR3 is 14 residues. CDR1 and CDR2 (germline): LGHNA, YNFKEQ. CDR3 in DNA: TGTGCCAGCAGCCCCGGGACAGAGTATGAAAAACTGTTTTTT. It yields the protein CASSPGTEYEKLFF.

This clonotype has a count of ten or more. The J gene is TRBJ2-4, the V gene TRBV9; perhaps D is TRBD1 or TRBD2 (5 bases each). Germline V gene lookup returns CDR1 SGDLS and CDR2 YYNGEE. V gave up 2 bases and J gave up 5 bases, with 17 bases separating them. CDR3 length: 16 residues. The CDR3 region has the DNA TGTGCCAGCAGCGTTACTAGTCTGGGGGACGAAAACATTCAGTACTTC. Protein: CASSVTSLGDENIQYF.

The rearrangement links TRBV3-1 to TRBJ2-1; TRBD2 is a possible D gene (6 bases). This CDR3 spans 13 amino acids. Trimming shortened V by 0 bases and J by 12 bases, and 12 bases separated the two germline ends. Germline loops: CDR1 LGHDT, CDR2 YNNKEL (reference sequence). For the CDR3, the DNA is TGTGCCAGCAGCCAAGATCACGGGAGAGGGCAGTTCTTC. Amino acids: CASSQDHGRGQFF.

The rearrangement joins TRBV12-3 or TRBV12-4 to TRBJ2-5, with 11 nucleotides matching TRBD2. This CDR3 is built from 13 residues. With V trimmed by 6 bases and J by 11 bases, 8 bases remained unmatched. CDR3 coding DNA: TGTGCCAGCAGAGGACTAGCGGGCCCTCCTCAGTACTTC. Protein: CASRGLAGPPQYF.

This clonotype showed up many times. This chain links TRBV10-2 with TRBJ1-1; D is perhaps TRBD1 (5 bases). Germline CDR1 reads WSHSY; CDR2 reads SAAADI. This CDR3 region has 17 residues. Trimming removed 9 bases at V and 0 bases at J, with 23 bases between. CDR3 amino acids: CASRDAIRRGMNTEAFF. The CDR3, as DNA: TGCGCCAGTAGGGACGCGATTCGAAGGGGAATGAACACTGAAGCTTTCTTT.

J is TRBJ2-7 and V is TRBV3-1; D is possibly TRBD2 (6 bases). Germline lookup yields CDR1 LGHDT and CDR2 YNNKEL (reference sequence). Trimming shortened V by 4 bases and J by 0 bases, and 16 bases separated the two germline ends. The length of the CDR3 is 16 residues. DNA for the CDR3: TGTGCCAGCAGCCTCCATGGCGGGGCGATCTCCTACGAGCAGTACTTC. This encodes CASSLHGGAISYEQYF.

This clonotype was seen at least ten times. The J gene is TRBJ2-3, the V gene TRBV28; D remains ambiguous. V was shortened by 1 base and J by 6 bases, with 5 bases between the two germline ends. CDR1 is MDHEN and CDR2 is SYDVKM in the germline V gene. The length of the CDR3 is 12 residues. Here the CDR3 reads CASSLFGDTQYF. In DNA form, the CDR3 reads TGTGCCAGCAGTTTATTCGGGGATACGCAGTATTTT.

The V call is TRBV20-1, the J call TRBJ2-7; 8 nucleotides agree with TRBD1. Germline CDR1 DFQATT, CDR2 SNEGSKA (reference sequence). The CDR3 contains 16 residues. J lost 4 bases, V lost 1 base, and 12 bases had no gene match. CDR3 region: CSARAHLQGAGYEQYF. DNA for the CDR3: TGCAGTGCTAGAGCCCACCTTCAGGGGGCTGGGTACGAGCAGTACTTC.

This clonotype was detected a few times. The CDR3 bases are TGTGCCAGCACCGATGACAGTTCCTACGAGCAGTACTTC. Protein product: CASTDDSSYEQYF. The chain has TRBV6-1 and TRBJ2-7, with a possible D match to TRBD1 (5 bases). V lost 7 bases and J lost 1, with 11 bases in between. This CDR3 has 13 residues. Germline lookup yields CDR1 MNHNS and CDR2 SASEGT.

This clonotype was seen repeatedly, ten times or more. The CDR3 region is CAIGRTSGGPKVWNTQYF. The CDR3 DNA reads as TGTGCCATCGGCCGGACTAGCGGGGGGCCGAAGGTATGGAATACGCAGTATTTT. The gene calls are TRBV10-3 and TRBJ2-3, with TRBD2 identical over 14 bases. There are 18 residues in the CDR3. Germline V gives CDR1 ENHRY, CDR2 SYGVKD. With V trimmed by 8 bases and J by 7 bases, 17 bases remained unmatched.

This clonotype was seen ten or more times. J is TRBJ2-2 and V is TRBV4-1; the D is unclear. V was cut by 1 base and J by 2 bases, with 14 bases left in between. The CDR3 is made up of 17 amino acids. The V gene's germline CDR1 is MGHRA and CDR2 YSYEKL. CDR3 loop: CASSQVGLPANTGELFF. The CDR3 nucleotides are TGCGCCAGCAGCCAAGTTGGTTTGCCAGCTAACACCGGGGAGCTGTTTTTT.

This clonotype was observed a few times. The genes are TRBV27 and TRBJ2-5; TRBD1 aligns across 8 bases. CDR1 is MNHEY and CDR2 is SMNVEV in the germline V gene (reference sequence). The V segment lost 5 bases and the J segment 5 bases; nucleotides outside the gene matches: 10. CDR3 size: 15 residues. The CDR3 sequence is CASSPRDRIRETQYF. The CDR3, as DNA: TGTGCCAGCAGTCCGAGGGACAGGATCCGGGAGACCCAGTACTTC.

The sample holds a few counts of this clonotype. V is TRBV5-1 and J is TRBJ2-3; the D gene is possibly TRBD1 (6 bases). V gave up 2 bases and J gave up 5 bases, with 18 bases separating them. The CDR3 is 16 residues long. Germline V CDR1 and CDR2: SGHRS, YFSETQ. CDR3 sequence reads: CASSFGDRNRGDTQYF. In DNA, the CDR3 is TGCGCCAGCAGCTTCGGAGACAGGAACCGTGGAGATACGCAGTATTTT.

By sample share, this clonotype is medium-sized. The chain combines TRBV28 with TRBJ2-2; D tentatively reads TRBD1 or TRBD2 (5 bases each). Germline V gives CDR1 MDHEN, CDR2 SYDVKM. This CDR3 has 17 amino acids. V lost 7 bases and J lost 0, with 18 bases in between. CDR3 nucleotide sequence: TGTGCCAGCACCGAACGGGGACGGCGGACGAACACCGGGGAGCTGTTTTTT. Protein product: CASTERGRRTNTGELFF. The full variable domain, its missing parts supplied by reference TRBV28 and TRBJ2-2, is DVKVTQSSRYLVKRTGEKVFLECVQDMDHENMFWYRQDPGLGLRLIYFSYDVKMKEKGDIPEGYSVSREKKERFSLILESASTNQTSMYLCASTERGRRTNTGELFFGEGSRLTVL.

This clonotype has at least ten counts. The chain recombines TRBV19 with TRBJ2-3; 9 bases agree with TRBD2. Germline lookup yields CDR1 LNHDA and CDR2 SQIVND (reference sequence). The ends lost 1 base at V and 4 bases at J; junction bases unmatched: 3. The CDR3 is 15 amino acids. This chain's CDR3 is CASSIGGGGADTQYF. The DNA for the CDR3 is TGTGCCAGTAGTATAGGAGGCGGGGGGGCAGATACGCAGTATTTT.

This clonotype was observed a few times. This rearrangement joins TRBV6-6 to TRBJ2-1; TRBD2 might be the D (6 bases). Germline CDR1 is MNHNY and CDR2 is SVGAGI (reference sequence). CDR3 size: 13 residues. Trimming took 0 bases from V and 8 from J, leaving 8 bases between them. The CDR3 DNA is TGTGCCAGCAGTTACTCGACTAGGGATGAGCAGTTCTTC. Amino acid sequence: CASSYSTRDEQFF.

This clonotype occurred many times. The V and J genes are TRBV28 and TRBJ1-2; D is undetermined. Germline lookup yields CDR1 MDHEN and CDR2 SYDVKM. The V end lost 5 bases, the J end lost 8 bases, and 12 bases lay between the germline ends. The CDR3 is made up of 12 amino acids. For the CDR3, the DNA is TGTGCCAGCAGTGTCCGACTTGGAGGCTACACCTTC. Its translation: CASSVRLGGYTF.

This clonotype has only a few counts. CDR3 region: CATARRDRYTGELFF. CDR3 sequence (DNA): TGTGCCACCGCCAGGCGGGACAGGTACACCGGGGAGCTGTTTTTT. The chain carries TRBV19 and TRBJ2-2; 8 nucleotides align to TRBD1. The V gene's germline CDR1 is LNHDA and CDR2 SQIVND (reference sequence). CDR3 length equals 15 residues. J was trimmed by 3 bases and V by 10 bases; bases with no gene match: 10.

This clonotype was recorded many times. The chain has TRBV7-2 and TRBJ2-7; D perhaps matches TRBD1 (5 bases). Trimming left V 4 bases short and J 2 bases short, with 12 bases between. The CDR3 consists of 14 residues. Germline CDR1 SGHTA, CDR2 FQGNSA. The CDR3 DNA follows: TGTGCCAGCAGCTCACAGGACGCCGCCTACGAGCAGTACTTC. Residues: CASSSQDAAYEQYF. Full variable domain (missing parts from reference TRBV7-2 and TRBJ2-7): GAGVSQSPSNKVTEKGKDVELRCDPISGHTALYWYRQSLGQGLEFLIYFQGNSAPDKSGLPSDRFSAERTGGSVSTLTIQRTQQEDSAVYLCASSSQDAAYEQYFGPGTRLTVT.

This clonotype appeared many times. CDR3 protein: CASSRLGGETQYF. DNA of the CDR3: TGCGCCAGCAGCCGACTCGGCGGGGAGACCCAGTACTTC. This chain connects TRBV4-1 to TRBJ2-5; possibly TRBD2 for D (5 bases). Between the trimmed V and J ends, which lost 4 bases and 5 bases, there was a span of 11 bases. The CDR3 loop spans 13 amino acids. From germline, CDR1 is MGHRA and CDR2 YSYEKL.

V and J are TRBV18 and TRBJ1-2, with a tentative D call TRBD1 (6 bases). The CDR3 totals 12 residues. Trimming pared 5 bases from V and 8 bases from J, leaving 12 bases between. In germline, CDR1 is KGHSH, CDR2 LQKENI. In DNA, the CDR3 is TGTGCCAGCTCATCAAACAGGGAAGGCTACACCTTC. Protein: CASSSNREGYTF.

CDR3 sequence reads: CASSQGLGTGTEQFF. DNA of the CDR3: TGCGCCAGCAGCCAGGGCCTGGGGACAGGGACTGAGCAGTTCTTC. The gene calls are TRBV4-3 and TRBJ2-1; 9 nucleotides match TRBD1. CDR1 and CDR2 (germline): LGHNA, YSLEER. The junction had 9 bases not matched to a gene; V was cut back by 3 bases and J by 9 bases. The CDR3 extends over 15 amino acids.

The rearrangement uses TRBV20-1 and TRBJ1-5, with 8 bases fitting TRBD1. Germline CDR1 reads DFQATT; CDR2 reads SNEGSKA (reference sequence). The junction had 5 bases not matched to a gene; V was cut back by 5 bases and J by 5 bases. CDR3 length: 13 amino acids. CDR3 sequence reads: CSASAGGYQPQHF. The CDR3, as DNA: TGCAGTGCTTCGGCAGGGGGCTATCAGCCCCAGCATTTT.

This clonotype was seen at least ten times. The rearrangement joins TRBV5-1 to TRBJ2-3; 13 bases map to TRBD2. Germline lookup yields CDR1 SGHRS and CDR2 YFSETQ. The CDR3 contains 15 residues. Unmatched junction bases numbered 3, after V lost 3 bases and J lost 5 bases. CDR3 sequence (DNA): TGCGCCAGCAGCTCACTAGCGGGGGGGATAGATACGCAGTATTTT. Translation gives CASSSLAGGIDTQYF.

This clonotype was recorded at least ten times. The chain uses TRBV5-5 and TRBJ1-5, with a tentative D call TRBD1 (6 bases). The germline V gene encodes CDR1 SGHKS and CDR2 YYEKEE (reference sequence). Trimming took off 2 bases at V and 4 bases at J, with 13 bases between the two ends. The CDR3 runs 15 residues. CDR3 sequence: CASSFWTDLNQPQHF. CDR3 bases: TGTGCCAGCAGCTTTTGGACAGACCTTAATCAGCCCCAGCATTTT.

The J gene is TRBJ2-3, the V gene TRBV29-1; D remains ambiguous. The CDR3 contains 14 residues. V was clipped by 4 bases and J by 4 bases, with 15 bases between them. Germline V lookup: CDR1 SQVTM, CDR2 ANQGSEA. The CDR3 loop is CSVGAAGNADTQYF. DNA for the CDR3: TGCAGCGTTGGGGCGGCTGGGAATGCAGATACGCAGTATTTT.

The sample holds a few counts of this clonotype. The rearrangement uses TRBV10-3 and TRBJ1-1, with D possibly matching TRBD1 (5 bases). The CDR3 loop spans 14 amino acids. Trimming stripped 2 bases from V and 4 bases from J, with 11 bases between. Germline V gene lookup returns CDR1 ENHRY and CDR2 SYGVKD. CDR3 residues: CAISELGTSTEAFF. The CDR3 nucleotides are TGTGCCATCAGTGAGCTAGGGACGAGCACTGAAGCTTTCTTT.

V gene TRBV20-1 combines with J gene TRBJ2-7; tentative D call: TRBD2 (5 bases). V gave up 5 bases and J gave up 0 bases, with 14 bases separating them. CDR3 length equals 14 residues. The germline V gene has CDR1 DFQATT and CDR2 SNEGSKA (reference sequence). CDR3 protein: CSAPVGDSSYEQYF. CDR3 DNA: TGCAGTGCTCCCGTGGGAGATAGCTCCTACGAGCAGTACTTC.

The chain couples TRBV21-1 to TRBJ2-3; the tabulated D call, TRBD1, remains unverified against the DNA. TRBV21-1 is an annotated pseudogene. CDR3 length: 16 residues. The chain's CDR3 is CASSKSRGGSTDTQYF. As DNA, the CDR3 is TGTGCCAGCAGCAAATCGAGGGGGGGCAGCACAGATACGCAGTATTTT.

The rearrangement uses TRBV9 and TRBJ2-5; 7 positions match TRBD1. The CDR3 has 15 amino acids. Per the germline V gene, CDR1 is SGDLS and CDR2 is YYNGEE. V lost 0 bases and J lost 7; bases outside the gene matches: 9. As DNA, the CDR3 is TGTGCCAGCAGCGTAGCGGAAGGGGGCAGGGGGACCCAGTACTTC. This sequence encodes CASSVAEGGRGTQYF.